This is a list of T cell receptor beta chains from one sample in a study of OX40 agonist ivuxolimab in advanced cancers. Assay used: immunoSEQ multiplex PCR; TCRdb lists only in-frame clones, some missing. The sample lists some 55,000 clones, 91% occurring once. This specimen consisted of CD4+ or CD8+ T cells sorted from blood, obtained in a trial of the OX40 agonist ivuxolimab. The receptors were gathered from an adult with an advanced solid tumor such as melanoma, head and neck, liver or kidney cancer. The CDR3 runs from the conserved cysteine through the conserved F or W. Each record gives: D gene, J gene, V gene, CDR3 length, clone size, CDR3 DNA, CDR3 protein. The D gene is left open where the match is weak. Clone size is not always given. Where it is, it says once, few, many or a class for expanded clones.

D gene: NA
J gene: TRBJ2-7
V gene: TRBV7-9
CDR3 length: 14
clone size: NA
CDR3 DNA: TGTGCCAGCAGCCCCCGACAGGTCTCCTACGAGCAGTACTTC
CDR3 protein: CASSPRQVSYEQYF

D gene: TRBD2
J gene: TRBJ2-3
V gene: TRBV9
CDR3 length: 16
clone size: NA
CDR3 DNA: TGTGCCAGCAGCCCCCCCCGGGAGGGGGTCACAGATACGCAGTATTTT
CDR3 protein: CASSPPREGVTDTQYF

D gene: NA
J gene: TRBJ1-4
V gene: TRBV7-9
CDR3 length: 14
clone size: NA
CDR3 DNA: TGTGCCAGCAGCTTAGGTAGGGGGAATGAAAAACTGTTTTTT
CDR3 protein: CASSLGRGNEKLFF

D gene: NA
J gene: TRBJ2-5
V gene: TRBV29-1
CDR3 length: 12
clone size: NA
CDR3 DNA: TGCAGCGTTGTGGGCCTCCAAGAGACCCAGTACTTC
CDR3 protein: CSVVGLQETQYF

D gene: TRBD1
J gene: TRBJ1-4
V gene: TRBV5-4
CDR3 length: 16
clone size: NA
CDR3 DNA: TGTGCCAGCAGCTTGGGGACAGGTTCAACTAATGAAAAACTGTTTTTT
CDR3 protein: CASSLGTGSTNEKLFF

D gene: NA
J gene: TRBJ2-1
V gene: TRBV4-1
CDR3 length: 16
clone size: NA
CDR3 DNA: TGCGCCAGCAGCCACGTACCGAGGGGAGTATACAATGAGCAGTTCTTC
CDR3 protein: CASSHVPRGVYNEQFF

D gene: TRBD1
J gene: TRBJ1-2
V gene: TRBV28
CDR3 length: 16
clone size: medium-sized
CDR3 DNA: TGTGCCAGCAGTTTCTTGACAGGGAGGAGTTCGCATGGCTACACCTTC
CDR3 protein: CASSFLTGRSSHGYTF

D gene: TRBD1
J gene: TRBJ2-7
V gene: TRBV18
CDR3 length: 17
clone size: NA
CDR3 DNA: TGTGCCAGCTCACCAACCCTGGGGACAGGGGAGATCCACGAGCAGTACTTC
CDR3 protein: CASSPTLGTGEIHEQYF

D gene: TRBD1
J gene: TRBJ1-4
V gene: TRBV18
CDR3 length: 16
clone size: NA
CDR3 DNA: TGTGCCAGCTCACCAAACACAGGGGGGTATGATGAAAAACTGTTTTTT
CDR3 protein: CASSPNTGGYDEKLFF

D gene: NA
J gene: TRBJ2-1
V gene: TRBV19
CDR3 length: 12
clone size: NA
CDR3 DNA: TGTGCCAGTCAAGGTCCCTACAATGAGCAGTTCTTC
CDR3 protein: CASQGPYNEQFF

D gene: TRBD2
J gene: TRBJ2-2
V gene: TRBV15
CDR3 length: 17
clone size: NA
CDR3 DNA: TGTGCCACCAGCAGAGGTCGACGGGAGGGCCGTTCCGGGGAGCTGTTTTTT
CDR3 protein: CATSRGRREGRSGELFF

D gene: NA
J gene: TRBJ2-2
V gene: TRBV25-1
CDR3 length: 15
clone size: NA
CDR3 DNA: TGTGCCAGCAGTGACGATTTGAGGCTTGGGGGGGAGCTGTTTTTT
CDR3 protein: CASSDDLRLGGELFF

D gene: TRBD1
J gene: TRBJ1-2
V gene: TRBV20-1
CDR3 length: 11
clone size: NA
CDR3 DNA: TGCAGTGCTAACAGGGGAGAGAGCTACACCTTC
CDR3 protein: CSANRGESYTF

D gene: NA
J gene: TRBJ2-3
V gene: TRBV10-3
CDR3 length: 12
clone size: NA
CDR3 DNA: TGTGCCATCAGCCCCTCGGCGGATACGCAGTATTTT
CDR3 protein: CAISPSADTQYF

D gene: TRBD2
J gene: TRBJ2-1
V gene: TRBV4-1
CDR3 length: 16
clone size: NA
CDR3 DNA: TGCGCCAGCAGCCGATTCTTTAGCGGGAGTTACAATGAGCAGTTCTTC
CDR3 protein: CASSRFFSGSYNEQFF

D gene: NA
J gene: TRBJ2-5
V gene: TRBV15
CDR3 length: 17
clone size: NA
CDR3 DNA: TGTGCCACCAGCAGAGATTACCAGGTTATCCCTAAAGAGACCCAGTACTTC
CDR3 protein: CATSRDYQVIPKETQYF